The clone carrying this T cell receptor (beta chain) showed up just a few times. The data were taken from a study of blood T cell repertoires in COVID-19. The assay was immunoSEQ multiplex PCR, and TCRdb's table has in-frame clones only and misses some. The sample lists around 270,000 clones, around 84% occurring once. This CDR3 comprises 12 residues. Germline V gene sequence: CDR1 PRHDT, CDR2 FYEKMQ (reference sequence). V was pared by 5 bases and J by 5 bases, with 9 bases between. The chain couples TRBV13 to TRBJ1-1; D uncertain. Specimen: peripheral blood. The clonotype originates from a man aged 55 to 70 with acute or convalescent COVID-19. The CDR3 sequence: CASSHSTTEAFF. CDR3 DNA: TGTGCCAGCAGCCATTCTACTACTGAAGCTTTCTTT.